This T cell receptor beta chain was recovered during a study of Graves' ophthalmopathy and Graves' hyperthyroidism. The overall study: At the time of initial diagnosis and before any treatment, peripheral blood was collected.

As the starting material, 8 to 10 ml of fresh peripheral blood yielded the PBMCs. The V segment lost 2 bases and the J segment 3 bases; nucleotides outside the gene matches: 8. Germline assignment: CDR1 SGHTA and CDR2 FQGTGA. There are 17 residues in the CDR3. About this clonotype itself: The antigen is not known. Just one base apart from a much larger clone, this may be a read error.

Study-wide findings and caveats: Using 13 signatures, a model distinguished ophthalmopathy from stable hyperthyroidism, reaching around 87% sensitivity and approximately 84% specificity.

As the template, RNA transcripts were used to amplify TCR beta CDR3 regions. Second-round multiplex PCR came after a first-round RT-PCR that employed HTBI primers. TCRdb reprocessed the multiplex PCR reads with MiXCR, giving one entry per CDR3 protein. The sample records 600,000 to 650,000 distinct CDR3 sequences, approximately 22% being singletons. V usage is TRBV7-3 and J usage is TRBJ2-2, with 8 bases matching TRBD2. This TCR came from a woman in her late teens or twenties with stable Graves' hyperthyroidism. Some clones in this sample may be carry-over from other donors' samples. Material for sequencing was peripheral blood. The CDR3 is CASSLSGGLGDTGELFF. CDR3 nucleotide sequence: TGTGCCAGCAGCTTATCGGGGGGACTAGGAGACACCGGGGAGCTGTTTTTT.